This note documents a single T cell receptor beta chain sequence. The antigen it binds to is not known. Germline and junction disagree at one end, which may indicate a read error. Sequences SGHNT (CDR1) and YYREEE (CDR2) are obtained from the germline V gene (reference sequence). The CDR3 covers 14 residues, taking in both the cysteine and the phenylalanine. Just the 42-base CDR3 DNA is kept, in frame starting at base 1. To prepare the library, PCR was applied. TCR sequencing of DNA from cultured CD4+ T cells used the Oncomine TCR Beta short-read assay at the Johns Hopkins FTIC core. The QIAamp micro DNA kit was used to extract genomic DNA from the cultured CD4+ T cells. Oncomine TCR Beta libraries made from cultured CD4+ T cells were pooled using unique dual indexes and sequenced on an Illumina iSeq 100. The study's own analysis went as follows. Non-productive sequences were removed, and CDR3s not starting with C, not ending with F or W, or shorter than 7 amino acids were discarded. Antigen-specific clonotypes were identified using the MANAFEST web application through comparison of peptide-stimulated wells with reference and other culture wells. An FDR below 0.05, an odds ratio above 5, and a productive frequency above 0.1% in at least two of three replicate wells were required for clones to be considered positive. Clonotypes that were significantly expanded in both SARS-CoV-2 spike wells and at least one common cold coronavirus spike condition were defined as cross-reactive. Using R version 3.6.1, CDR3 homology was evaluated through Levenshtein distances (stringdist) along with unrooted phylogenetic trees (ape). In TCRdb, the public reads were trimmed at Q25 with fastp and aligned with MiXCR, with productive beta chains retained. Rows with a matching CDR3 protein are joined into one entry that keeps the most common DNA and genes. The V and J calls come from TCRdb's annotation, not from the publication. This sample comprises 20,000 to 25,000 distinct CDR3 sequences, more than 45% of them detected only once. About 13% of the sample is taken by the ten largest.

Read against the paper, the sample's time point label means: late sampling 161 to 241 days after vaccination in a few convalescent patients. The intended sense of this specimen's treatment or condition label: roughly ten-day PBMC culture with coronavirus spike peptide pools or control peptides (ViraFEST assay). The ViraFEST assay, used in the study, expanded antigen-specific T cells with peptide pools and then identified the expanded clonotypes through TCR sequencing. The positive SARS-CoV-2 PCR tests of the convalescent patients were dated from March to December 2020, before the Alpha, Beta and Delta variants emerged in the United States. Each well held millions of PBMCs cultured with roughly 10 ug/ml peptide pools in IMDM containing about 5% human AB serum and approximately 10 IU/ml IL-2. Half of the culture medium was replaced with fresh IL-2-containing medium on days 3 and 7. After less than twelve days of culture, CD4+ T cells were isolated by negative selection with the EasySep CD4+ T cell isolation kit. Ficoll-Paque Plus gradient centrifugation was used to isolate PBMCs from whole blood, and the isolated PBMCs were then either used fresh or cryopreserved at -140C. In general, triplicate wells were set up for every culture condition.

The data belong to a study of vaccination and CD4 T cells after COVID-19 (dated 2022 in TCRdb). About the investigation overall: Convalescent patients had a positive SARS-CoV-2 result on nasal swab PCR, and of these patients, nine had mild disease and one had severe disease. Each participant got two doses of either the Pfizer-BioNTech BNT162b2 vaccine (n=8) or the Moderna mRNA-1273 vaccine (n=2). In control cultures, a CEFX viral epitope pool was used as positive control, an HIV-1 Nef peptide pool was used as negative control, or no peptide was added. In ten to eleven COVID-19 convalescent patients and several infection-naive healthy vaccine recipients, researchers compared the spike-specific CD4+ TCR repertoire from before mRNA vaccination with the repertoire from after. Post-COVID blood samples from convalescent patients were collected a median of about 100 days after diagnosis, with a range of 35 to 161 days. For stimulating the cultures, overlapping spike peptide pools were used, derived from SARS-CoV-2 as well as from the common cold coronaviruses HCoV-NL63, HCoV-OC43 and HCoV-229E. Three convalescent patients gave samples both early after vaccination (day 14) and late after vaccination (days 161 to 241). Six males and four females were included in the convalescent cohort, with two Hispanic individuals, seven Caucasians, two Asians and one multiracial person represented. Post-vaccine blood samples were collected a median of 72 days after the second vaccine dose, ranging from roughly 12 to 250 days. Results and caveats for the whole study, not just this receptor: An increase in the median number of SARS-CoV-2-reactive clonotypes from around 20 after infection to approximately 41 after vaccination was observed, but the change was not found to be significant. In convalescent patients, a median about 84% of post-vaccine SARS-CoV-2-reactive clones were detected only after vaccination, and vaccine-specific priming was suggested by this finding. In convalescent patients, nearly all vaccine-specific clones (304 of 307) were found to be mono-reactive for SARS-CoV-2 spike rather than cross-reactive with common cold coronaviruses. The number of convalescent patients in the study was relatively small, and the study did not examine early timepoints following natural infection.

The sequence links TRBV5-4 to TRBJ2-6; possibly the D gene is TRBD1, per 6 matching bases. The origin of this receptor is a human donor who had recovered from COVID-19. The sample consisted of CD4+ T cells from blood, cultured in vitro, taken about 7 months after SARS-CoV-2 vaccination. In nucleotides, the sequence is TGTGCCAGCAGCTTTTCGGTGGGGGCCAACGTTCTGACTTTC. It is translated as CASSFSVGANVLTF.